Here is one TCR beta chain with its context. Germline CDR1 reads SGHRS; CDR2 reads YFSETQ. V lost 4 bases and J lost 6; bases outside the gene matches: 10. The CDR3 is 15 amino acids. Method: immunoSEQ multiplex PCR; TCRdb's copy keeps in-frame clones and lacks some. In the table there are around 200,000 clones, approximately 92% of which are singletons. The sample comes from a study of T cell responses to AZD1222 COVID-19 vaccine. The clonotype was recovered from an adult who received the MenACWY meningococcal vaccine as a control. Sequenced here: peripheral blood, sampled 28 days after the second dose of the MenACWY control vaccine. V gene TRBV5-1 combines with J gene TRBJ1-1; 9 bases match TRBD1. CDR3 sequence (DNA): TGCGCCAGCAGCCGATCGGGACAGGGAGAGTCTGAAGCTTTCTTT. This gives the protein CASSRSGQGESEAFF.